A single sample gave rise to the 28 T cell receptor beta chains below, sequenced in a study of tumor-infiltrating lymphocytes in oesophageal squamous cell carcinoma. TCRdb analysed the PCR reads with MiXCR anew, one entry per CDR3 protein. The sample consists of under 9,500 distinct CDR3 sequences, about 70% of them appearing once. Sequenced material: esophageal tumor tissue. Receptors originate from a female donor with esophageal squamous cell carcinoma.

The chain couples TRBV6-1 to TRBJ2-7; TRBD1 might be the D (6 bases). The end of the DNA aligns better with TRBJ1-2, so the J call may be wrong. The CDR3 spans 12 residues. CDR1 is MNHNS and CDR2 is SASEGT in the germline V gene. CDR3: CASSEDRSGYTF. In nucleotides, the CDR3 is TGTGCCAGCAGTGAGGACAGATCTGGCTACACCTTC.

The J gene is TRBJ2-3, the V gene TRBV7-8; D is ambiguous. V shed 1 base and J shed 4 bases, with 12 bases lying between them. CDR3 length equals 15 residues. Germline V gives CDR1 SGHVS, CDR2 FQNEAQ. Written as DNA, the CDR3 is TGTGCCAGCAGCTTAGTGGGGATATGGGCAGATACGCAGTATTTT. This codes for CASSLVGIWADTQYF.

The chain carries TRBV7-2 and TRBJ1-2; 13 nucleotides line up with TRBD2. The better agreement between TRBJ2-7 and the DNA end casts doubt on the J call. This CDR3 is 15 amino acids long. Germline lookup yields CDR1 SGHTA and CDR2 FQGNSA. The CDR3 reads CASSFRTSGGYEQYF. CDR3 bases: TGTGCCAGCAGCTTCAGGACTAGCGGGGGCTACGAGCAGTACTTC.

In the case of this clonotype: The CDR3 ends on some other residue instead of the conserved phenylalanine or tryptophan, so this is likely a read error. The DNA is left out, because the CDR3 cannot be placed on it with certainty; the CDR3 is given as TCRdb lists it. V gene TRBV6-6 combines with J gene TRBJ2-3; the D segment call TRBD2 is taken from the table without a DNA check. The CDR3 contains 17 residues when both ends are counted. Per germline, CDR1 MNHNY and CDR2 SVGAGI (reference sequence). The CDR3: CASSYGAGRPYEQYFGP.

The rearrangement links TRBV11-2 to TRBJ1-1; TRBD1 agrees at 8 bases. The CDR3 sequence is 15 residues long. Germline loops: CDR1 SGHAT, CDR2 FQNNGV. The J segment lost 8 bases and the V segment lost 6 bases, leaving 14 bases of the junction unmatched. This chain's CDR3 is CASRVRDRSSSEAFF. The CDR3 DNA reads as TGTGCCAGCAGGGTACGGGACAGGAGCTCATCGGAAGCTTTCTTT. Full variable domain (missing parts from reference TRBV11-2 and TRBJ1-1): EAGVAQSPRYKIIEKRQSVAFWCNPISGHATLYWYQQILGQGPKLLIQFQNNGVVDDSQLPKDRFSAERLKGVDSTLKIQPAKLEDSAVYLCASRVRDRSSSEAFFGQGTRLTVV.

This clonotype came up many times. V is TRBV7-2 and J is TRBJ2-3, with TRBD1 identical over 9 bases. This CDR3 is 17 amino acids long. CDR1 is SGHTA and CDR2 is FQGNSA in the germline V gene. The V segment lost 7 bases and the J segment 4 bases; nucleotides outside the gene matches: 15. The CDR3 nucleotides read TGTGCCAGCACCCAAGGGGGGGGACAGGGAGGTGCAGATACGCAGTATTTT. It specifies CASTQGGGQGGADTQYF.

A word on this clonotype: One end of the junction is discordant with germline, which a read error may explain. The chain couples TRBV7-6 to TRBJ2-5; 9 bases align to TRBD1. This CDR3 is 15 amino acids long. Germline V gene sequence: CDR1 SGHVS, CDR2 FNYEAQ. The CDR3: CASSPLQGAGGTQYF. The DNA of the CDR3 is TGTGCTAGCAGCCCGTTACAGGGGGCAGGGGGGACCCAGTACTTC.

This clonotype is labeled large (0.1 to 1%). The rearrangement uses TRBV6-4 and TRBJ1-1, with D hard to call. Trimming removed 4 bases at V and 2 bases at J, with 8 bases between. Germline CDR1 MRHNA, CDR2 SNTAGT. The CDR3 has 13 amino acids. The DNA for the CDR3 is TGTGCCAGCAGTGCCCAGATTAACACTGAAGCTTTCTTT. It is translated as CASSAQINTEAFF.

The chain uses TRBV7-2 and TRBJ2-1; 9 positions agree with TRBD1. The J call may be mistaken, given a closer DNA end match to TRBJ2-7. The CDR3 sequence is 15 residues long. Germline CDR1 is SGHTA and CDR2 is FQGNSA. CDR3 bases: TGTGCCAGCAGCTTAGCCGGGACAGGGATCTACGAGCAGTACTTC. Its protein is CASSLAGTGIYEQYF.

Note on this clonotype: It is likely a read error, because the conserved phenylalanine at the end of the CDR3 is missing. The limits of the CDR3 on the DNA are not certain, so only TCRdb's listed CDR3 is given. The chain is built from TRBV7-2 and TRBJ2-5; TRBD1, the D gene given by the table, was not confirmed from the DNA. CDR1 SGHTA and CDR2 FQGNSA come from the germline V gene. A total of 13 residues make up the CDR3, ends included. The CDR3 sequence is CASSLGPEQYFGN.

V usage is TRBV28 and J usage is TRBJ1-1, with D maybe TRBD1 (5 bases). CDR1 is MDHEN and CDR2 is SYDVKM in the germline V gene. The ends were cut back, 3 bases at V and 7 bases at J, with 15 bases in the middle. The CDR3 is 14 residues long. In nucleotides, the CDR3 is TGTGCCAGCAGTTTGGACTGGGGGAGAGGTGAAGCTTTCTTT. This codes for CASSLDWGRGEAFF.

The chain has TRBV6-2 or TRBV6-3 and TRBJ1-5, with D hard to call. Deletions cut 5 bases from V and 4 bases from J, with 15 bases between. There are 15 residues in the CDR3. Germline V gene data show CDR1 as MNHEY and CDR2 as SVGEGT. CDR3 region: CASSEQPIPNQPQHF. CDR3 nucleotide sequence: TGTGCCAGCAGTGAACAACCAATACCGAATCAGCCCCAGCATTTT.

The chain has TRBV7-9 and TRBJ1-2; no firm D call. Germline V lookup: CDR1 SEHNR, CDR2 FQNEAQ (reference sequence). Trimming stripped 7 bases from V and 4 bases from J, with 19 bases between. CDR3 length: 15 amino acids. The CDR3 protein is CASTPGLSRGYGYTF. Here the CDR3 DNA reads TGTGCCAGCACCCCGGGGTTGTCGCGGGGCTATGGCTACACCTTC.

V usage is TRBV28 and J usage is TRBJ2-4, with D perhaps TRBD1 (6 bases). V lost 5 bases and J lost 1, with 12 bases in between. The germline V gene encodes CDR1 MDHEN and CDR2 SYDVKM. CDR3 size: 15 residues. CDR3 in amino acids: CASSTGSAAKNIQYF. The CDR3 DNA reads as TGTGCCAGCAGTACAGGGAGTGCGGCCAAAAACATTCAGTACTTC.

By frequency in the sample, this clonotype is large (0.1 to 1%). The chain couples TRBV11-3 to TRBJ1-6, with D hard to call. With 0 bases removed from V and 2 bases from J, the gap between germline ends came to 8 bases. Per germline, CDR1 SGHNT and CDR2 YENEEA. The CDR3 extends over 16 amino acids. The DNA of the CDR3 is TGTGCCAGCAGCTTAGACGGGGTGGCCTATAATTCACCCCTCCACTTT. This sequence encodes CASSLDGVAYNSPLHF.

V is TRBV7-2 and J is TRBJ2-3; D possibly corresponds to TRBD1 (5 bases). The DNA end favors TRBJ1-1, so the J call may be wrong. Germline V CDR1 and CDR2: SGHTA, FQGNSA. The CDR3 is made up of 14 amino acids. This CDR3 reads CASSPYGGGTEAFF. The DNA for the CDR3 is TGTGCCAGCAGCCCCTACGGGGGTGGAACTGAAGCTTTCTTT.

The chain combines TRBV7-4 with TRBJ2-3; D gene ambiguous. The end of the DNA aligns better with TRBJ1-2, so the J call may be wrong. The germline V gene has CDR1 SGHVT and CDR2 SQSDAQ. CDR3 length: 15 amino acids. This CDR3 is CASSLESASLGGYTF. The CDR3, as DNA: TGTGCCAGCAGCTTAGAATCGGCCTCTCTAGGGGGCTACACCTTC.

The chain is built from TRBV4-2 and TRBJ2-5, with TRBD2 matching over 11 bases. Gene TRBJ2-7 matches the end of the DNA better, so the J call may be wrong. Germline V gene sequence: CDR1 LGHNA, CDR2 YNFKEQ. This CDR3 has 17 residues. The CDR3 reads CASSQDKGSGGAYEQYF. CDR3 DNA: TGTGCCAGCAGCCAAGATAAGGGTAGCGGGGGGGCCTACGAGCAGTACTTC.

This clonotype is deemed medium-sized (0.01 to 0.1%). The chain couples TRBV7-3 to TRBJ2-7, with TRBD2 identical over 8 bases. Germline V CDR1 and CDR2: SGHTA, FQGTGA. The CDR3 totals 14 residues. Losses at the gene ends were 6 bases for V and 0 bases for J; bases not matched to a gene: 4. The CDR3 bases are TGTGCCAGCAGACCCAGCGGGGGCTCCTACGAGCAGTACTTC. Protein sequence: CASRPSGGSYEQYF.

This clonotype has a count of ten or more. Sequence at one end of the junction differs from germline and may be a read error. The V call is TRBV7-7, the J call TRBJ2-5; 12 nucleotides agree with TRBD2. Judging by the DNA end, TRBJ2-1 fits better; the J call may be wrong. The CDR3 sequence is 15 residues long. The germline V gene encodes CDR1 SSHAT and CDR2 FNYEAQ (reference sequence). The DNA for the CDR3 is TGTGCTAGCAGCCCGACTAGCGGGGGTTACAATGAGCAGTTCTTC. Protein sequence: CASSPTSGGYNEQFF.

This clonotype was seen only a few times. The V call is TRBV6-1, the J call TRBJ2-1; possibly TRBD1 or TRBD2 for D (5 bases each). This CDR3 is 15 amino acids long. The germline V gene has CDR1 MNHNS and CDR2 SASEGT. V shed 5 bases and J shed 0 bases, with 11 bases lying between them. CDR3 nucleotides: TGTGCCAGCAGTTACCCGGGACGCTCCTACAATGAGCAGTTCTTC. Residues: CASSYPGRSYNEQFF.

This chain uses TRBV7-2 with TRBJ2-7; D remains ambiguous. The J call may be mistaken, given a closer DNA end match to TRBJ2-1. CDR3 length: 13 residues. CDR1 and CDR2 (germline): SGHTA, FQGNSA. The CDR3 coding sequence is TGTGCCAGCAGCTTGGACGGTTACAATGAGCAGTTCTTC. Its protein is CASSLDGYNEQFF.

This rearrangement joins TRBV7-2 to TRBJ2-5; D is unclear. The assigned J gene may be wrong: the sequence end matches TRBJ2-7 better. Per germline, CDR1 SGHTA and CDR2 FQGNSA. The CDR3 covers 13 residues. The CDR3 is CASSLSLDYEQYF. In nucleotides, the CDR3 is TGTGCCAGCAGCTTATCCCTAGACTACGAGCAGTACTTC.

The CDR3 loop reads CASSLRPTGQETQYF. In nucleotides, the CDR3 is TGTGCCAGCAGCTTACGCCCGACAGGTCAAGAGACCCAGTACTTC. The V call is TRBV7-6, the J call TRBJ2-5; the D gene is possibly TRBD1 (6 bases). CDR1 and CDR2 from the germline V gene are SGHVS and FNYEAQ. The CDR3 has 15 residues. V was clipped by 2 bases and J by 2 bases, with 12 bases between them.

Only a few counts were recorded for this clonotype. The chain links TRBV7-2 to TRBJ2-1, with 14 bases fitting TRBD2. Germline CDR1 is SGHTA and CDR2 is FQGNSA. V lost 5 bases and J lost 0; bases outside the gene matches: 9. CDR3 size: 19 residues. This chain's CDR3 is CASSRLAGGPLSSYNEQFF. The CDR3 coding sequence is TGTGCCAGCAGCCGACTAGCGGGAGGGCCCCTAAGCTCCTACAATGAGCAGTTCTTC.

This clonotype was detected only a few times. The chain's CDR3 is CASSLAPGLAGGASTDTQYF. The CDR3 region has the DNA TGTGCCAGCAGCTTAGCCCCCGGACTAGCGGGAGGTGCTAGCACAGATACGCAGTATTTT. The J gene is TRBJ2-3, the V gene TRBV7-2; 14 bases match TRBD2. The CDR3 consists of 20 residues. CDR1 and CDR2 from the germline V gene are SGHTA and FQGNSA. J was trimmed by 0 bases and V by 0 bases; bases with no gene match: 8.

The chain recombines TRBV14 with TRBJ2-1, with 7 nucleotides matching TRBD2. Germline V gene lookup returns CDR1 SGHDN and CDR2 FVKESK. This CDR3 is built from 15 residues. The V and J ends lost 0 bases and 9 bases, in that order; junction bases with no gene match: 8. CDR3: CASSQEPRRECEQFF. In DNA, the CDR3 is TGTGCCAGCAGCCAAGAGCCCAGGCGGGAGTGTGAGCAGTTCTTC.

V gene TRBV7-6 combines with J gene TRBJ2-6; 9 bases fit TRBD2. The CDR3 is 18 residues long. Germline loops: CDR1 SGHVS, CDR2 FNYEAQ. V trimming: 1 base; J trimming: 0 bases; junction bases outside the gene matches: 4. CDR3 DNA: TGTGCCAGCAGCTTAGGGGCTAGCGGGATCTCTGGGGCCAACGTCCTGACTTTC. It encodes CASSLGASGISGANVLTF.